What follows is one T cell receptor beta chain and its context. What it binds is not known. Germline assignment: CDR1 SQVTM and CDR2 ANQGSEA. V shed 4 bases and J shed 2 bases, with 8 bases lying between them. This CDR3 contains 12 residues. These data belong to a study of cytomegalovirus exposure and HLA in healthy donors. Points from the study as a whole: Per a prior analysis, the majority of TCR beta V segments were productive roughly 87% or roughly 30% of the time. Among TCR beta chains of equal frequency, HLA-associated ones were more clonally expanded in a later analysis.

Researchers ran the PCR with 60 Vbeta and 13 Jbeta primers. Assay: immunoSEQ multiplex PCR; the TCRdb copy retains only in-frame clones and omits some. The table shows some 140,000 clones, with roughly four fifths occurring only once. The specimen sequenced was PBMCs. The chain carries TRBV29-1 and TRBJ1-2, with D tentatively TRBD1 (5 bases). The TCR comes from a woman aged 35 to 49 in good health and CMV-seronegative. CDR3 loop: CSVGGSNYGYTF. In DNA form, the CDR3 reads TGCAGCGTTGGGGGCAGCAACTATGGCTACACCTTC. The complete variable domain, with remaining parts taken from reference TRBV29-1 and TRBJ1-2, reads SAVISQKPSRDICQRGTSLTIQCQVDSQVTMMFWYRQQPGQSLTLIATANQGSEATYESGFVIDKFPISRPNLTFSTLTVSNMSPEDSSIYLCSVGGSNYGYTFGSGTRLTVV.